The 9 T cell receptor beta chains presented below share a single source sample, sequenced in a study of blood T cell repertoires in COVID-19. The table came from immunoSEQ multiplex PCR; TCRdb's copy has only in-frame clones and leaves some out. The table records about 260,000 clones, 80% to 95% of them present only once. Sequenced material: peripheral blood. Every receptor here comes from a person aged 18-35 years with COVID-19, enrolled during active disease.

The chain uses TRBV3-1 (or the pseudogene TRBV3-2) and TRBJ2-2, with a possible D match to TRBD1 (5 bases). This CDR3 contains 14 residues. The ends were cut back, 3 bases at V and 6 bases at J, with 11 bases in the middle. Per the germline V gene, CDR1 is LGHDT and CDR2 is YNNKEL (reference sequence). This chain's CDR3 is CASSHRTSAGELFF. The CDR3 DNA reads TGTGCCAGCAGCCATAGGACATCGGCCGGGGAGCTGTTTTTT.

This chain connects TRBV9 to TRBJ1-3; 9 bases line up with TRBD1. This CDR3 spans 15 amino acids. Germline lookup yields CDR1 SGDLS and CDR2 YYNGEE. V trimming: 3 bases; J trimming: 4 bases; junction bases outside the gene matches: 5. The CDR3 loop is CASSARDREGNTIYF. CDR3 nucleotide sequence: TGTGCCAGCAGCGCTCGGGACAGGGAAGGAAACACCATATATTTT.

CDR3 DNA sequence: TGTGCAAGTCGCCGGGACAGATCAATGAACACTGAAGCTTTCTTT. Its translation is CASRRDRSMNTEAFF. V gene TRBV12-2 combines with J gene TRBJ1-1; the listed D gene, TRBD1, was not tested against the DNA. TRBV12-2 is flagged as a pseudogene. CDR3 length: 15 amino acids.

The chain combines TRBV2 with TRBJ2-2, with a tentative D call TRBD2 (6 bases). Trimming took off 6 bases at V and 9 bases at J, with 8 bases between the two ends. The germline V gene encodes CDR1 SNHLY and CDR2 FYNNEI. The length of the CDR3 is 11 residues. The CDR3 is CASREGRELFF. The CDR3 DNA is TGTGCCAGCAGGGAGGGCCGGGAGCTGTTTTTT.

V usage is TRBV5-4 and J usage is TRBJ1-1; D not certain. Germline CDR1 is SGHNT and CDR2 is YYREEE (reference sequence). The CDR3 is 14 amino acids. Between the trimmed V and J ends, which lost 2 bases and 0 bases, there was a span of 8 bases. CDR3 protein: CASSLPDMNTEAFF. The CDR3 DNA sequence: TGTGCCAGCAGCTTACCAGACATGAACACTGAAGCTTTCTTT.

The CDR3 DNA sequence: TGTGCCAGCAGTCATAGCGGGGGCTCCTACGAGCAGTACTTC. This codes for CASSHSGGSYEQYF. The chain is built from TRBV27 and TRBJ2-7; 9 bases are a match to TRBD2. V was pared by 5 bases and J by 0 bases, with 2 bases of the junction left unmatched. CDR1 MNHEY and CDR2 SMNVEV come from the germline V gene (reference sequence). CDR3 length equals 14 residues.

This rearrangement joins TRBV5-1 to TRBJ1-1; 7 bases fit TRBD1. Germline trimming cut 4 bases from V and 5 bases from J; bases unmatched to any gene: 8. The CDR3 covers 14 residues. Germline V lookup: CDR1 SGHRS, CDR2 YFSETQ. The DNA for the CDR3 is TGCGCCAGCAGCCTCATGACAGGGAGGACTGAAGCTTTCTTT. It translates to CASSLMTGRTEAFF. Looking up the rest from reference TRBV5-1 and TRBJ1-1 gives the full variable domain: KAGVTQTPRYLIKTRGQQVTLSCSPISGHRSVSWYQQTPGQGLQFLFEYFSETQRNKGNFPGRFSGRQFSNSRSEMNVSTLELGDSALYLCASSLMTGRTEAFFGQGTRLTVV.

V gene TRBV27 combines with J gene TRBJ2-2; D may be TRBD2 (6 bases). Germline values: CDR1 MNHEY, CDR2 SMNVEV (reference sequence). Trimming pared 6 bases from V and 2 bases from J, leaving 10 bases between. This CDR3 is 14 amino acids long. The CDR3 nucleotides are TGTGCCAGCAGCATGGGACTTAACACCGGGGAGCTGTTTTTT. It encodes CASSMGLNTGELFF.

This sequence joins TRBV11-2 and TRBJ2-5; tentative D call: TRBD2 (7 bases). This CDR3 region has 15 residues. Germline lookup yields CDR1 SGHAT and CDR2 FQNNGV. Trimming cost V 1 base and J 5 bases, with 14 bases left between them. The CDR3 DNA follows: TGTGCCAGCAGCTTAGTAGGGGGGGAGCTGGAGACCCAGTACTTC. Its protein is CASSLVGGELETQYF.